These 32 T cell receptor beta chains were sequenced from one sample in a study of control samples from healthy donors and cancer patients. Generated by immunoSEQ multiplex PCR, the TCRdb table keeps only in-frame clones and is missing some. The repertoire has roughly 47,000 clones, around 87% of them found once; the top ten carry 10% to 13%. Sequencing was performed on PBMCs. The receptors stem from a woman between 55 and 75 years old with lung cancer.

V gene TRBV5-4 combines with J gene TRBJ2-7, with 7 nucleotides matching TRBD2. CDR1 is SGHNT, CDR2 YYREEE, per germline (reference sequence). The CDR3 runs to 14 residues. Trimming removed 0 bases from V and 6 bases from J; junction bases left unmatched: 6. The CDR3 loop is CASSLAPGRREQYF. The CDR3 nucleotides are TGTGCCAGCAGCTTGGCGCCCGGGAGGCGCGAGCAGTACTTC.

The V call is TRBV2, the J call TRBJ1-1; the D is unclear. This CDR3 has 14 amino acids. V was pared by 6 bases and J by 1 base, with 12 bases between. The germline V gene encodes CDR1 SNHLY and CDR2 FYNNEI. The CDR3 DNA follows: TGTGCCAGCAGGATTGGGCCAGAGAACACTGAAGCTTTCTTT. This translates into CASRIGPENTEAFF.

The CDR3, as DNA: TGTGCCAGCAGTGTGTTTCTAGGACAGGGAGAGGATGAGCAGTTCTTC. The encoded protein is CASSVFLGQGEDEQFF. The chain links TRBV2 to TRBJ2-1; 8 bases are a match to TRBD1. The CDR3 consists of 16 residues. Trimming cost V 4 bases and J 8 bases; bases outside gene matches: 13. Germline values: CDR1 SNHLY, CDR2 FYNNEI.

The V call is TRBV7-9, the J call TRBJ2-3, with a tentative D call TRBD1 (5 bases). Germline V gene lookup returns CDR1 SEHNR and CDR2 FQNEAQ (reference sequence). This CDR3 has 14 amino acids. Trimming cost V 2 bases and J 7 bases, with 13 bases left between them. CDR3 amino acids: CASSLSQGRNTQYF. CDR3 in DNA: TGTGCCAGCAGCTTATCGCAGGGCAGGAATACGCAGTATTTT. Full variable domain (missing parts from reference TRBV7-9 and TRBJ2-3): DTGVSQNPRHKITKRGQNVTFRCDPISEHNRLYWYRQTLGQGPEFLTYFQNEAQLEKSRLLSDRFSAERPKGSFSTLEIQRTEQGDSAMYLCASSLSQGRNTQYFGPGTRLTVL.

The chain joins TRBV4-1 to TRBJ1-2; 8 nucleotides line up with TRBD1. Germline loops: CDR1 MGHRA, CDR2 YSYEKL. This CDR3 region has 17 residues. The J segment lost 3 bases and the V segment lost 0 bases, leaving 9 bases of the junction unmatched. CDR3 loop: CASSQDQFGQGDYGYTF. In DNA form, the CDR3 reads TGCGCCAGCAGCCAAGATCAATTTGGACAGGGAGACTATGGCTACACCTTC.

V gene TRBV5-6 combines with J gene TRBJ1-5; tentatively, D is TRBD1 (5 bases). CDR1 and CDR2 from the germline V gene are SGHDT and YYEEEE. V was shortened by 4 bases and J by 1 base, with 9 bases between the two germline ends. CDR3 length: 14 amino acids. The CDR3 DNA follows: TGTGCCAGCAGCCAGACAGTCAGCAATCAGCCCCAGCATTTT. Protein product: CASSQTVSNQPQHF.

This chain uses TRBV30 with TRBJ1-5; no firm D call. The CDR3 has 12 residues. Trimming left V 2 bases short and J 3 bases short, with 5 bases between. Germline V gene data show CDR1 as GTSNPN and CDR2 as SVGIG (reference sequence). This chain's CDR3 is CAWSTPNQPQHF. The CDR3, as DNA: TGTGCCTGGAGTACGCCCAATCAGCCCCAGCATTTT.

The chain recombines TRBV18 with TRBJ1-4; a weak D match, TRBD1 (6 bases). Germline lookup yields CDR1 KGHSH and CDR2 LQKENI. The CDR3 runs to 16 residues. V was clipped by 2 bases and J by 4 bases, with 14 bases between them. The CDR3 DNA sequence: TGTGCCAGCTCACCATTCACAGGGAAGAATAATGAAAAACTGTTTTTT. Residues: CASSPFTGKNNEKLFF.

The chain is built from TRBV2 and TRBJ1-5, with 8 bases that match TRBD1. V was clipped by 8 bases and J by 1 base; unmatched bases: 10. CDR3 length equals 16 residues. CDR1 and CDR2 (germline): SNHLY, FYNNEI. The CDR3 DNA reads as TGTGCCAGCGATTCATCAGGGGGCATGAGCAATCAGCCCCAGCATTTT. Its translation: CASDSSGGMSNQPQHF.

V and J are TRBV27 and TRBJ1-3, with D unclear. This CDR3 is built from 15 residues. Trimming removed 6 bases at V and 0 bases at J, with 12 bases between. CDR1 is MNHEY and CDR2 is SMNVEV in the germline V gene (reference sequence). The CDR3 DNA reads TGTGCCAGCAGGGACGGCCAAAACTCTGGAAACACCATATATTTT. It is translated as CASRDGQNSGNTIYF.

This chain connects TRBV19 to TRBJ1-1, with unresolved D. The CDR3 spans 15 residues. CDR1 and CDR2 from the germline V gene are LNHDA and SQIVND (reference sequence). Trimming removed 3 bases from V and 1 base from J, with 12 bases in between. CDR3 sequence: CASSIENTGNTEAFF. Written as DNA, the CDR3 is TGTGCCAGTAGTATTGAAAATACCGGGAACACTGAAGCTTTCTTT.

The chain carries TRBV7-9 and TRBJ2-1, with a tentative D call TRBD2 (6 bases). Germline CDR1 is SEHNR and CDR2 is FQNEAQ (reference sequence). The CDR3 is 14 amino acids. V shed 1 base and J shed 10 bases, with 14 bases lying between them. Written as DNA, the CDR3 is TGTGCCAGCAGCTTAGGGACCACTAGCTACGAGCAGTTCTTC. Residues: CASSLGTTSYEQFF.

J is TRBJ1-1 and V is TRBV5-1; 10 positions match TRBD1. V lost 5 bases, J lost 1 base, and 8 bases stayed unmatched. This CDR3 comprises 16 residues. Germline V gene sequence: CDR1 SGHRS, CDR2 YFSETQ. Here the CDR3 DNA reads TGCGCCAGCAGGTTTCGGGACAGGGGAAAGAACACTGAAGCTTTCTTT. Amino acids: CASRFRDRGKNTEAFF. The variable domain in full, with the rest retrieved from reference TRBV5-1 and TRBJ1-1, is KAGVTQTPRYLIKTRGQQVTLSCSPISGHRSVSWYQQTPGQGLQFLFEYFSETQRNKGNFPGRFSGRQFSNSRSEMNVSTLELGDSALYLCASRFRDRGKNTEAFFGQGTRLTVV.

The V gene is TRBV11-2, the J gene TRBJ2-1; no clear D. Between the trimmed V and J ends, which lost 3 bases and 2 bases, there was a span of 8 bases. Germline V gene sequence: CDR1 SGHAT, CDR2 FQNNGV. CDR3 length equals 14 residues. The CDR3 coding sequence is TGTGCCAGCAGCTTTGAGGATCCCTACAATGAGCAGTTCTTC. Its protein product is CASSFEDPYNEQFF. Looking up the rest from reference TRBV11-2 and TRBJ2-1 gives the full variable domain: EAGVAQSPRYKIIEKRQSVAFWCNPISGHATLYWYQQILGQGPKLLIQFQNNGVVDDSQLPKDRFSAERLKGVDSTLKIQPAKLEDSAVYLCASSFEDPYNEQFFGPGTRLTVL.

The V gene is TRBV29-1, the J gene TRBJ2-3; 7 bases fit TRBD2. The V segment lost 5 bases and the J segment 0 bases; nucleotides outside the gene matches: 8. Germline V gene lookup returns CDR1 SQVTM and CDR2 ANQGSEA. CDR3 length: 15 amino acids. CDR3: CSVLRLAVSTDTQYF. DNA for the CDR3: TGCAGCGTTCTCCGGCTAGCGGTGAGCACAGATACGCAGTATTTT.

The chain is built from TRBV7-9 and TRBJ2-5, with D perhaps given as TRBD1 or TRBD2 (5 bases each). Germline V gene lookup returns CDR1 SEHNR and CDR2 FQNEAQ (reference sequence). Trimming took 6 bases from V and 3 from J, leaving 17 bases between them. The CDR3 has 15 residues. CDR3 in DNA: TGTGCCAGCAGTATCCAGGGACCGTCAGAAGAGACCCAGTACTTC. Its protein is CASSIQGPSEETQYF.

The chain is built from TRBV6-5 and TRBJ1-2, with TRBD1 as a possible D gene (5 bases). From germline, CDR1 is MNHEY and CDR2 SVGAGI. The CDR3 is 16 residues long. The V gene lost 4 bases and the J gene lost 0 bases, with 15 bases spanning the gap. This CDR3 reads CASSFHRTVANYGYTF. The CDR3 DNA is TGTGCCAGCAGTTTCCACAGGACGGTAGCTAACTATGGCTACACCTTC.

The chain employs TRBV6-6 and TRBJ2-3; a possible D gene is TRBD2 (8 bases). Per the germline V gene, CDR1 is MNHNY and CDR2 is SVGAGI (reference sequence). The CDR3 runs to 14 residues. With 4 bases removed from V and 6 bases from J, the gap between germline ends came to 14 bases. CDR3 in DNA: TGTGCCAGCAGTTCGGGAGGGGGCTCGGATACGCAGTATTTT. This encodes CASSSGGGSDTQYF.

The CDR3 spells CATSPQREPDTQYF. The CDR3 nucleotides read TGTGCCACCAGTCCCCAGCGGGAGCCAGATACGCAGTATTTT. The chain links TRBV24-1 to TRBJ2-3; the match to TRBD2 covers 8 bases. V was pared by 6 bases and J by 4 bases, with 5 bases of the junction left unmatched. The CDR3 covers 14 residues. Germline CDR1 reads KGHDR; CDR2 reads SFDVKD.

A word on this clone: The sample holds other DNA sequences that translate to the same CDR3. The chain recombines TRBV19 with TRBJ1-1; D not resolved. CDR1 LNHDA and CDR2 SQIVND come from the germline V gene (reference sequence). This CDR3 has 14 amino acids. V lost 3 bases, J lost 5 bases, and 13 bases lay in between. The CDR3 DNA reads as TGTGCCAGTAGTATTACCCGGGGAGGGACTGAAGCTTTCTTT. It is translated as CASSITRGGTEAFF.

V usage is TRBV7-9 and J usage is TRBJ2-7, with a weak D call TRBD2 (5 bases). The CDR3 sequence is 15 residues long. The ends were cut back, 3 bases at V and 7 bases at J, with 19 bases in the middle. The V gene's germline CDR1 is SEHNR and CDR2 FQNEAQ (reference sequence). CDR3 DNA: TGTGCCAGCAGCTTTTGGGCCGGGAAATCGGGAGAGCAGTACTTC. Translating it yields CASSFWAGKSGEQYF.

The chain joins TRBV2 to TRBJ1-4; TRBD1 aligns across 7 bases. This CDR3 is built from 15 residues. Germline loops: CDR1 SNHLY, CDR2 FYNNEI. The ends lost 3 bases at V and 4 bases at J; junction bases unmatched: 5. The CDR3 region has the DNA TGTGCCAGCAGTGATGGGACAGCCTTTAATGAAAAACTGTTTTTT. Encoded protein: CASSDGTAFNEKLFF.

This rearrangement joins TRBV30 to TRBJ2-7; 14 positions agree with TRBD2. Germline assignment: CDR1 GTSNPN and CDR2 SVGIG (reference sequence). J gave up 7 bases and V 4 bases, and 9 bases lay outside the gene matches. This CDR3 spans 15 amino acids. Written as DNA, the CDR3 is TGTGCCTGGAATTACGGACTAGCGGGAGGTGGTGAGCAGTACTTC. It is translated as CAWNYGLAGGGEQYF.

The chain couples TRBV10-1 to TRBJ2-5, with D tentatively TRBD2 (5 bases). Germline loops: CDR1 WNHNN, CDR2 SYGVQD (reference sequence). The length of the CDR3 is 13 residues. The V end lost 5 bases, the J end lost 1 base, and 8 bases lay between the germline ends. The CDR3 sequence is CASSRGVQETQYF. The CDR3 region has the DNA TGCGCCAGCAGTCGGGGAGTCCAAGAGACCCAGTACTTC.

The CDR3 DNA follows: TGTGCCAGCAGTGATCCGGGCCCGCTCACTGAAGCTTTCTTT. Translation gives CASSDPGPLTEAFF. V is TRBV6-1 and J is TRBJ1-1; D is unclear. V lost 3 bases and J lost 4, with 12 bases in between. The CDR3 totals 14 residues. The V gene's germline CDR1 is MNHNS and CDR2 SASEGT.

This rearrangement joins TRBV12-5 to TRBJ2-1, with D perhaps matching TRBD2 (5 bases). Trimming shortened V by 0 bases and J by 3 bases, and 9 bases separated the two germline ends. This CDR3 contains 15 residues. Germline V gives CDR1 LGHNT, CDR2 FRNRAP. CDR3 in amino acids: CASGLVSSSYNEQFF. The CDR3 DNA reads TGTGCTAGTGGTTTGGTATCTAGCAGCTACAATGAGCAGTTCTTC.

The genes are TRBV6-5 and TRBJ2-1; TRBD1 is a possible D gene (5 bases). The V end was cut by 7 bases, the J end by 4 bases, with 17 bases between. Germline assignment: CDR1 MNHEY and CDR2 SVGAGI. The CDR3 loop spans 15 amino acids. CDR3 protein: CASTKRAGYYNEQFF. The CDR3 bases are TGTGCCAGCACCAAAAGGGCAGGGTATTACAATGAGCAGTTCTTC.

This clone was observed once. The rearrangement joins TRBV19 to TRBJ2-4, with D perhaps matching TRBD2 (7 bases). The CDR3 extends over 19 amino acids. The V and J ends lost 3 bases and 0 bases respectively, with 21 bases between them. The germline V gene encodes CDR1 LNHDA and CDR2 SQIVND (reference sequence). CDR3 in DNA: TGTGCCAGTAGTATTGGGGGACTGCGGGGGCAATTAGCCAAAAACATTCAGTACTTC. Protein sequence: CASSIGGLRGQLAKNIQYF.

The rearrangement links TRBV7-2 to TRBJ2-3; TRBD2 matches 11 bases. V dropped 6 bases and J dropped 5; count of bases not matched to a gene: 7. Germline V gives CDR1 SGHTA, CDR2 FQGNSA. This CDR3 region has 15 residues. The CDR3 region has the DNA TGTGCCAGCAGGTCTAGCGGGAGGAGGGGAGATACGCAGTATTTT. Protein sequence: CASRSSGRRGDTQYF.

The chain links TRBV28 to TRBJ1-2; D not certain. This CDR3 spans 15 amino acids. Germline-derived CDR1 and CDR2 are MDHEN and SYDVKM. V was cut by 2 bases and J by 7 bases, with 17 bases left in between. This CDR3 is CASSLSPGFGFGYTF. The CDR3 DNA follows: TGTGCCAGCAGTTTAAGCCCGGGCTTCGGGTTTGGCTACACCTTC.

V usage is TRBV5-6 and J usage is TRBJ2-3; D remains ambiguous. Per the germline V gene, CDR1 is SGHDT and CDR2 is YYEEEE. This CDR3 has 11 amino acids. Deletions cut 9 bases from V and 4 bases from J, with 9 bases between. The CDR3 loop is CATNSPDTQYF. Written as DNA, the CDR3 is TGTGCCACCAACTCTCCAGATACGCAGTATTTT. The full variable domain, with the rest looked up from reference TRBV5-6 and TRBJ2-3, is DAGVTQSPTHLIKTRGQQVTLRCSPKSGHDTVSWYQQALGQGPQFIFQYYEEEERQRGNFPDRFSGHQFPNYSSELNVNALLLGDSALYLCATNSPDTQYFGPGTRLTVL.

This sequence joins TRBV9 and TRBJ2-1; no clear D. This CDR3 has 12 amino acids. From germline, CDR1 is SGDLS and CDR2 YYNGEE. Trimming removed 0 bases from V and 6 bases from J, with 4 bases in between. The DNA for the CDR3 is TGTGCCAGCAGCGTAGGCGCCAATGAGCAGTTCTTC. Translating gives CASSVGANEQFF. The full variable domain, in which reference TRBV9 and TRBJ2-1 provide the parts outside the CDR3, is DSGVTQTPKHLITATGQRVTLRCSPRSGDLSVYWYQQSLDQGLQFLIQYYNGEERAKGNILERFSAQQFPDLHSELNLSSLELGDSALYFCASSVGANEQFFGPGTRLTVL.